Following are 4 T cell receptor beta chains from one sample sequenced in a study of cytomegalovirus exposure and HLA in healthy donors. Profiled with immunoSEQ multiplex PCR; TCRdb holds only in-frame clones, not every one. Here the sample spans approximately 58,000 clones, roughly 94% being singletons. The sequenced material came from PBMCs. These receptors originate from a man in his late teens or twenties in good health and CMV-seronegative.

DNA of the CDR3: TGTGCCAGTAGCTCAACAGGGGAGAGTGGCTACACCTTC. Protein product: CASSSTGESGYTF. The gene calls are TRBV19 and TRBJ1-2; TRBD1 aligns across 7 bases. Trimming removed 6 bases from V and 7 bases from J; junction bases left unmatched: 8. The CDR3 is 13 residues long. CDR1 and CDR2 from the germline V gene are LNHDA and SQIVND (reference sequence).

The V call is TRBV11-2, the J call TRBJ2-1; TRBD2 might be the D (6 bases). CDR3 length: 16 amino acids. Per germline, CDR1 SGHAT and CDR2 FQNNGV. Between the trimmed V and J ends, which lost 4 bases and 0 bases, there was a span of 13 bases. The CDR3 spells CASSSGTAASYNEQFF. In nucleotides, the CDR3 is TGTGCCAGCAGCTCCGGGACTGCCGCCTCCTACAATGAGCAGTTCTTC.

V and J are TRBV25-1 and TRBJ2-3, with D unresolved. The V gene's germline CDR1 is MGHDK and CDR2 SYGVNS. This CDR3 is 15 amino acids long. The V end was cut by 6 bases, the J end by 4 bases, with 17 bases between. The CDR3 DNA is TGTGCCAGCAGCCAGCATACTATCATGCCAGATACGCAGTATTTT. Translation: CASSQHTIMPDTQYF. Combining the CDR3 with reference TRBV25-1 and TRBJ2-3 gives the whole variable domain EADIYQTPRYLVIGTGKKITLECSQTMGHDKMYWYQQDPGMELHLIHYSYGVNSTEKGDLSSESTVSRIRTEHFPLTLESARPSHTSQYLCASSQHTIMPDTQYFGPGTRLTVL.

This chain joins TRBV27 and TRBJ2-3; TRBD2 agrees at 9 bases. J lost 5 bases, V lost 3 bases, and 3 bases had no gene match. Germline assignment: CDR1 MNHEY and CDR2 SMNVEV (reference sequence). This CDR3 has 14 amino acids. CDR3 bases: TGTGCCAGCAGTTTGTTAGCGGGAGAAGATACGCAGTATTTT. This sequence encodes CASSLLAGEDTQYF.